The next 24 T cell receptor beta chains were all read from a single sample in a study of blood T cell repertoires in COVID-19. Repertoires were generated with immunoSEQ multiplex PCR, while TCRdb's copy carries only in-frame clones and drops some. Altogether almost 250,000 clones are present, approximately 90% being singletons, with the ten largest covering about 4%. The sequenced sample consisted of PBMCs or T cells enriched from blood (not recorded which). The receptors come from a woman in her 30s who had recovered from COVID-19.

Note on this clone: Compared with germline, one end of the junction differs, possibly owing to a read error. This sequence joins TRBV10-3 and TRBJ1-6; unclear D gene. From germline, CDR1 is ENHRY and CDR2 SYGVKD. The CDR3 is 16 residues long. CDR3 nucleotide sequence: TGTACCATCAGTGAGCCGAGAAGCTCCTATAATTCACCCCTCCACTTT. Protein: CTISEPRSSYNSPLHF.

This rearrangement joins TRBV28 to TRBJ1-4, with unresolved D. The CDR3 runs to 17 residues. Germline V gene data show CDR1 as MDHEN and CDR2 as SYDVKM. Trimming shortened V by 4 bases and J by 6 bases, and 21 bases separated the two germline ends. This CDR3 reads CASSSYELSTRDEKLFF. CDR3 bases: TGTGCCAGCAGTTCCTATGAACTCTCGACGAGGGATGAAAAACTGTTTTTT.

The chain is built from TRBV7-2 and TRBJ2-7; D may be TRBD2 (5 bases). V was clipped by 3 bases and J by 1 base, with 10 bases between them. Per germline, CDR1 SGHTA and CDR2 FQGNSA. This CDR3 has 14 amino acids. CDR3 protein: CASSLPSGSYEQYF. The CDR3, as DNA: TGTGCCAGCAGCTTGCCAAGCGGATCCTACGAGCAGTACTTC.

The chain uses TRBV4-2 and TRBJ2-1, with TRBD2 identical over 8 bases. V lost 0 bases and J lost 1; bases outside the gene matches: 2. Germline assignment: CDR1 LGHNA and CDR2 YNFKEQ. The CDR3 is 16 residues long. This CDR3 is CASSQETGGSYNEQFF. Written as DNA, the CDR3 is TGTGCCAGCAGCCAAGAGACGGGAGGGTCCTACAATGAGCAGTTCTTC.

The chain carries TRBV7-8 and TRBJ1-4, with 9 bases identical to TRBD1. This CDR3 has 15 residues. CDR1 and CDR2 (germline): SGHVS, FQNEAQ. The V gene end was trimmed by 5 bases and the J gene end by 7 bases; junction bases not matched to a gene: 8. CDR3 region: CASSPLQGAGEKLFF. The CDR3 bases are TGTGCCAGCAGCCCTTTACAGGGGGCGGGTGAAAAACTGTTTTTT.

CDR3 DNA sequence: TGTGCCAGCATCCGGGACAGGCGAACCTACGAGCAGTACTTC. Its protein is CASIRDRRTYEQYF. The chain combines TRBV6-6 with TRBJ2-7; TRBD1 matches 8 bases. The CDR3 runs 14 residues. Germline V CDR1 and CDR2: MNHNY, SVGAGI (reference sequence). The V segment lost 7 bases and the J segment 2 bases; nucleotides outside the gene matches: 7.

The chain links TRBV28 to TRBJ1-2; D not certain. The CDR3 consists of 12 residues. V gave up 8 bases and J gave up 0 bases, with 7 bases separating them. Germline V gene data show CDR1 as MDHEN and CDR2 as SYDVKM. In DNA, the CDR3 is TGTGCCAGCCATGGAGCTAACTATGGCTACACCTTC. Its protein product is CASHGANYGYTF.

The chain combines TRBV5-1 with TRBJ2-3; D is perhaps TRBD2 (6 bases). Germline V gives CDR1 SGHRS, CDR2 YFSETQ. Trimming stripped 4 bases from V and 2 bases from J, with 14 bases between. The CDR3 extends over 15 amino acids. CDR3 in amino acids: CASSPGTPNTDTQYF. The CDR3, as DNA: TGCGCCAGCAGCCCCGGGACTCCAAACACAGATACGCAGTATTTT.

The count of this clone is one. This sequence joins TRBV4-2 and TRBJ2-1, with D possibly matching TRBD2 (6 bases). V dropped 0 bases and J dropped 4 bases, with 13 bases sitting between them. Germline CDR1 is LGHNA and CDR2 is YNFKEQ. The CDR3 loop spans 16 amino acids. In nucleotides, the CDR3 is TGTGCCAGCAGCCAAGAGCGGGATTCGGCTTACAATGAGCAGTTCTTC. Amino acids: CASSQERDSAYNEQFF.

The rearrangement joins TRBV11-2 to TRBJ1-2; TRBD1 aligns across 7 bases. The CDR3 is 17 residues long. V was clipped by 5 bases and J by 1 base; unmatched bases: 13. The germline CDR1 and CDR2 sequences are SGHAT and FQNNGV. The CDR3 here is CASSAPALGQINYGYTF. In DNA, the CDR3 is TGTGCCAGCAGCGCACCGGCCTTGGGACAGATTAACTATGGCTACACCTTC.

V is TRBV27 and J is TRBJ1-2; tentative D call: TRBD1 (5 bases). This CDR3 has 14 amino acids. Germline CDR1 and CDR2: MNHEY and SMNVEV (reference sequence). The V gene lost 5 bases and the J gene lost 5 bases, with 15 bases spanning the gap. CDR3 DNA sequence: TGTGCCAGCAGTCCCCAGGGAGGGGAGTATGGCTACACCTTC. Translation gives CASSPQGGEYGYTF.

This clone was observed a handful of times. The J gene is TRBJ1-1, the V gene TRBV5-1; perhaps TRBD1 as D (5 bases). The CDR3 contains 15 residues. Germline lookup yields CDR1 SGHRS and CDR2 YFSETQ. With 0 bases removed from V and 5 bases from J, the gap between germline ends came to 14 bases. CDR3 loop: CASSLVGGARTEAFF. DNA for the CDR3: TGCGCCAGCAGCTTGGTTGGCGGGGCTAGGACTGAAGCTTTCTTT.

The chain couples TRBV28 to TRBJ2-3; 8 positions match TRBD1. Germline V CDR1 and CDR2: MDHEN, SYDVKM. The CDR3 totals 14 residues. V was clipped by 6 bases and J by 0 bases; unmatched bases: 2. The CDR3 DNA follows: TGTGCCAGCAGCCGGGACAGGAGCACAGATACGCAGTATTTT. Encoded protein: CASSRDRSTDTQYF.

The rearrangement links TRBV28 to TRBJ1-2, with D possibly being TRBD1 (6 bases). CDR1 is MDHEN and CDR2 is SYDVKM in the germline V gene. Trimming took 3 bases from V and 7 from J, leaving 15 bases between them. There are 14 residues in the CDR3. CDR3 loop: CASSLGRGRGGYTF. DNA of the CDR3: TGTGCCAGCAGTTTGGGCAGGGGCAGGGGTGGCTACACCTTC.

The chain combines TRBV7-8 with TRBJ2-4, with a possible D match to TRBD1 (6 bases). CDR3 length: 17 amino acids. The germline V gene has CDR1 SGHVS and CDR2 FQNEAQ. Trimming took 1 base from V and 4 from J, leaving 17 bases between them. CDR3 region: CASSLGAGAGSKNIQYF. Written as DNA, the CDR3 is TGTGCCAGCAGCTTAGGAGCAGGGGCAGGATCTAAAAACATTCAGTACTTC.

This clone was picked up a small number of times. The chain carries TRBV19 and TRBJ2-1; 10 bases agree with TRBD2. Germline CDR1 is LNHDA and CDR2 is SQIVND (reference sequence). V dropped 5 bases and J dropped 0; count of bases not matched to a gene: 1. This CDR3 is built from 15 residues. The CDR3 here is CASSPSGSSYNEQFF. CDR3 nucleotide sequence: TGTGCCAGTAGTCCTAGCGGGAGCTCCTACAATGAGCAGTTCTTC. Full variable domain (rest looked up from reference TRBV19 and TRBJ2-1): DGGITQSPKYLFRKEGQNVTLSCEQNLNHDAMYWYRQDPGQGLRLIYYSQIVNDFQKGDIAEGYSVSREKKESFPLTVTSAQKNPTAFYLCASSPSGSSYNEQFFGPGTRLTVL.

The chain is built from TRBV28 and TRBJ1-1; possible D gene TRBD1, 5 bases. The CDR3 totals 15 residues. Trimming pared 3 bases from V and 4 bases from J, leaving 15 bases between. Germline-derived CDR1 and CDR2 are MDHEN and SYDVKM. Here the CDR3 reads CASSFLQAKSTEAFF. The CDR3 DNA reads as TGTGCCAGCAGTTTTTTACAGGCTAAGAGCACTGAAGCTTTCTTT.

There are a few counts of this clone. J is TRBJ2-5 and V is TRBV10-3; TRBD2 aligns across 9 bases. The ends lost 0 bases at V and 5 bases at J; junction bases unmatched: 4. Germline V lookup: CDR1 ENHRY, CDR2 SYGVKD. This CDR3 comprises 15 residues. CDR3 sequence (DNA): TGTGCCATCAGTGAGTCTAGCGGGAGTAAGGAGACCCAGTACTTC. This gives the protein CAISESSGSKETQYF.

This chain links TRBV5-4 with TRBJ2-1; D not resolved. This CDR3 region has 11 residues. Trimming shortened V by 3 bases and J by 9 bases, and 7 bases separated the two germline ends. Germline values: CDR1 SGHNT, CDR2 YYREEE (reference sequence). The CDR3 coding sequence is TGTGCCAGCAGCTCGATCGGTGAGCAGTTCTTC. Its protein product is CASSSIGEQFF.

The genes are TRBV6-5 and TRBJ2-2; 12 bases match TRBD2. This CDR3 contains 16 residues. V dropped 2 bases and J dropped 6; count of bases not matched to a gene: 4. Germline V lookup: CDR1 MNHEY, CDR2 SVGAGI. The CDR3: CASSYVTSGSPGELFF. Here the CDR3 DNA reads TGTGCCAGCAGTTACGTGACTAGCGGGAGCCCCGGGGAGCTGTTTTTT.

The chain links TRBV4-3 to TRBJ1-2, with D perhaps matching TRBD1 (6 bases). The ends were cut back, 4 bases at V and 4 bases at J, with 13 bases in the middle. Looked up from germline, CDR1 is LGHNA and CDR2 is YSLEER. CDR3 length: 14 amino acids. DNA for the CDR3: TGCGCCAGCAGCCCAGAAACAGGGTCCTATGGCTACACCTTC. Residues: CASSPETGSYGYTF.

The V gene is TRBV7-2, the J gene TRBJ1-2; TRBD1 aligns across 9 bases. This CDR3 is built from 15 residues. CDR1 is SGHTA and CDR2 is FQGNSA in the germline V gene. V trimming: 5 bases; J trimming: 6 bases; junction bases outside the gene matches: 10. Here the CDR3 DNA reads TGTGCCAGCAGCACACAGGGGGCCAGTGCCCATGGCTACACCTTC. Its translation is CASSTQGASAHGYTF.

V usage is TRBV4-2 and J usage is TRBJ2-5; no definite D call. CDR1 is LGHNA, CDR2 YNFKEQ, per germline. Trimming removed 0 bases at V and 2 bases at J, with 16 bases between. The CDR3 contains 17 residues. The CDR3: CASSQDVTPGRQETQYF. The CDR3 DNA is TGTGCCAGCAGCCAAGATGTAACCCCTGGGCGACAAGAGACCCAGTACTTC.

The J gene is TRBJ2-7, the V gene TRBV7-2; 8 nucleotides line up with TRBD2. This CDR3 has 15 residues. V trimming: 5 bases; J trimming: 4 bases; junction bases outside the gene matches: 10. CDR1 SGHTA and CDR2 FQGNSA come from the germline V gene. CDR3 region: CASSPDAGGVYEQYF. The CDR3 DNA reads TGTGCCAGCAGCCCGGACGCGGGAGGTGTATACGAGCAGTACTTC.